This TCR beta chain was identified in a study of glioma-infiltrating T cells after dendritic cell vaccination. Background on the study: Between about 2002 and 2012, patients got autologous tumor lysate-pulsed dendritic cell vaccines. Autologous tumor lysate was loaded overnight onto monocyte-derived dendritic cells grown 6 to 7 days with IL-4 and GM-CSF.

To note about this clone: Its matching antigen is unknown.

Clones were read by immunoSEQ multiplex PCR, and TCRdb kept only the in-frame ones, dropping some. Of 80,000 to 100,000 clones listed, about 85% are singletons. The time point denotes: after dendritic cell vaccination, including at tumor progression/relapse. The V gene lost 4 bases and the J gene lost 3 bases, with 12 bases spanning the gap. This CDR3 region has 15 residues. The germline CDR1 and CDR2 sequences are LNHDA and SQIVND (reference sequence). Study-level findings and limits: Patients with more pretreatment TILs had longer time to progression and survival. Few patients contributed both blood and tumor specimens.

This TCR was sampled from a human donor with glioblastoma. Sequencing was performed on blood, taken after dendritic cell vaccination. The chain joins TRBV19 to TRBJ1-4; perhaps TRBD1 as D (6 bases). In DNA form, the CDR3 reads TGTGCCAGTAGTACCCAGGGGCTGTCTAATGAAAAACTGTTTTTT. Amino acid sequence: CASSTQGLSNEKLFF.